Each of the 7 T cell receptor beta chains below was sequenced from the same sample in a study of cytomegalovirus exposure and HLA in healthy donors. Primers: 60 Vbeta forward and 13 Jbeta reverse. Using immunoSEQ multiplex PCR, the repertoire was profiled, and TCRdb retains in-frame clones only, with some absent. The sample includes about 170,000 clones, 75% to 85% seen only once; the top ten take under 2%. Sample: PBMCs. The origin of the receptors is a woman between 18 and 30 years old in good health and CMV-seronegative.

This rearrangement joins TRBV28 to TRBJ2-7; no clear D gene. CDR3 length: 14 residues. The V end was cut by 8 bases, the J end by 2 bases, with 16 bases between. CDR1 and CDR2 (germline): MDHEN, SYDVKM. CDR3 sequence (DNA): TGTGCCAGCCGAGCTGACTCCAAACCCTACGAGCAGTACTTC. Protein sequence: CASRADSKPYEQYF. Full variable domain (missing parts from reference TRBV28 and TRBJ2-7): DVKVTQSSRYLVKRTGEKVFLECVQDMDHENMFWYRQDPGLGLRLIYFSYDVKMKEKGDIPEGYSVSREKKERFSLILESASTNQTSMYLCASRADSKPYEQYFGPGTRLTVT.

The rearrangement joins TRBV5-4 to TRBJ2-5; 10 nucleotides agree with TRBD2. After removal of 4 bases from V and 1 base from J, the junction contained 13 bases not matched to a gene. This CDR3 spans 18 amino acids. Germline values: CDR1 SGHNT, CDR2 YYREEE (reference sequence). CDR3 coding DNA: TGTGCCAGCAGCCGTCGGGCTAGCGGGGGCCCGTCCCAAGAGACCCAGTACTTC. This encodes CASSRRASGGPSQETQYF.

This clone has a single count. The gene calls are TRBV10-3 and TRBJ1-1; D is possibly TRBD1 (6 bases). V gave up 8 bases and J gave up 0 bases, with 10 bases separating them. CDR1 and CDR2 from the germline V gene are ENHRY and SYGVKD. CDR3 length: 13 residues. The CDR3 nucleotides are TGTGCCATCGAGGGGGTCATGAACACTGAAGCTTTCTTT. This translates into CAIEGVMNTEAFF.

Details on this clone: Relative to the germline gene, one junction end is altered; a read error may explain this. J is TRBJ1-1 and V is TRBV7-9, with D unresolved. Germline V gene data show CDR1 as SEHNR and CDR2 as FQNEAQ (reference sequence). The CDR3 consists of 12 residues. DNA for the CDR3: TGTTCCAGCAGCTCCTATGAGGTTGAAGCTTTCTTT. Protein: CSSSSYEVEAFF.

The chain links TRBV6-1 to TRBJ1-5, with no clear D. With 4 bases removed from V and 0 bases from J, the gap between germline ends came to 10 bases. The CDR3 is made up of 15 amino acids. Germline CDR1 reads MNHNS; CDR2 reads SASEGT. The CDR3 coding sequence is TGTGCCAGCAGTGTAACAGCTTATAGCAATCAGCCCCAGCATTTT. Its translation: CASSVTAYSNQPQHF.

The chain couples TRBV7-2 to TRBJ2-7, with 11 bases aligning to TRBD1. Germline CDR1 and CDR2: SGHTA and FQGNSA. This CDR3 contains 15 residues. V gave up 5 bases and J gave up 5 bases; unmatched junction bases: 8. CDR3 sequence (DNA): TGTGCCAGCAGCCGCCGGACAGGGGGCTTGAACGAGCAGTACTTC. As protein: CASSRRTGGLNEQYF.

Comment on this clone: Other DNA sequences in this sample translate to the same CDR3. V is TRBV11-2 and J is TRBJ2-7; 8 nucleotides align to TRBD1. CDR3 size: 15 residues. After removal of 2 bases from V and 3 bases from J, the junction contained 6 bases not matched to a gene. CDR1 is SGHAT, CDR2 FQNNGV, per germline. The CDR3 region has the DNA TGTGCCAGCAGCTTACGGACAGGGCTAAGCTACGAGCAGTACTTC. Translating gives CASSLRTGLSYEQYF.